The 22 T cell receptor beta chains presented below share a single source sample, sequenced in a study of cytomegalovirus exposure and HLA in healthy donors. Use of 60 Vbeta and 13 Jbeta primers characterized the PCR. The protocol was immunoSEQ multiplex PCR, while the TCRdb copy is restricted to in-frame clones and leaves out a portion. The sample gives about 86,000 clones, just over 70% of which show up once; around 8% is in the top ten. What was sequenced was PBMCs. These receptors all come from a man aged 60 to 69 in good health and CMV-seronegative.

The rearrangement joins TRBV5-4 to TRBJ2-5, with TRBD1 matching over 7 bases. The junction had 9 bases not matched to a gene; V was cut back by 4 bases and J by 3 bases. This CDR3 region has 15 residues. Germline values: CDR1 SGHNT, CDR2 YYREEE (reference sequence). The CDR3: CASSASTGPEETQYF. The CDR3 DNA sequence: TGTGCCAGCAGCGCATCGACAGGGCCCGAAGAGACCCAGTACTTC.

The J gene is TRBJ1-2, the V gene TRBV9; TRBD1 might be the D (6 bases). V was shortened by 0 bases and J by 3 bases, with 15 bases between the two germline ends. CDR3 length equals 16 residues. CDR1 and CDR2 from the germline V gene are SGDLS and YYNGEE. The CDR3 here is CASSVAAGAYDYGYTF. In DNA form, the CDR3 reads TGTGCCAGCAGCGTAGCTGCAGGGGCCTATGACTATGGCTACACCTTC.

The chain joins TRBV5-4 to TRBJ1-4, with a possible D match to TRBD1 (6 bases). CDR3 size: 14 residues. From germline, CDR1 is SGHNT and CDR2 YYREEE (reference sequence). Trimming removed 3 bases at V and 6 bases at J, with 12 bases between. The CDR3 reads CASSSDRNDEKLFF. In DNA, the CDR3 is TGTGCCAGCAGCTCAGACAGGAACGATGAAAAACTGTTTTTT.

This rearrangement joins TRBV6-6 to TRBJ2-7, with 7 bases matching TRBD1. CDR3 length: 14 amino acids. V was pared by 7 bases and J by 6 bases, with 12 bases of the junction left unmatched. Germline loops: CDR1 MNHNY, CDR2 SVGAGI (reference sequence). CDR3: CASTNSGGSAEQYF. The CDR3 DNA follows: TGTGCCAGCACCAACTCAGGGGGTTCGGCCGAGCAGTACTTC.

This chain connects TRBV5-1 to TRBJ2-1; 10 bases are shared with TRBD2. The CDR3 length is 15 residues. Unmatched junction bases numbered 7, after V lost 0 bases and J lost 10 bases. Germline V CDR1 and CDR2: SGHRS, YFSETQ. CDR3 nucleotide sequence: TGCGCCAGCAGCTTGGATGAGCGGGGGGGCCGAGAGCAGTTCTTC. Encoded protein: CASSLDERGGREQFF.

Written as DNA, the CDR3 is TGTGCCAGCAGCGACCTTGACTCCCCCTACGAGCAGTACTTC. It yields the protein CASSDLDSPYEQYF. J is TRBJ2-7 and V is TRBV7-2; D gene uncertain. The germline CDR1 and CDR2 sequences are SGHTA and FQGNSA. V lost 5 bases, J lost 2 bases, and 13 bases lay in between. The CDR3 contains 14 residues.

The chain has TRBV9 and TRBJ1-4; possibly TRBD1 for D (5 bases). This CDR3 has 14 residues. Germline values: CDR1 SGDLS, CDR2 YYNGEE. Trimming removed 3 bases from V and 4 bases from J, with 10 bases in between. The CDR3 DNA sequence: TGTGCCAGCAGCGGGGGCCTGGGTAATGAAAAACTGTTTTTT. Amino acids: CASSGGLGNEKLFF.

Concerning this clone: An end of the junction differs from the germline gene, which may be a read error. This chain links TRBV7-6 with TRBJ1-3; perhaps TRBD1 as D (6 bases). The germline gives CDR1 SGHVS, CDR2 FNYEAQ. CDR3 length equals 15 residues. CDR3 DNA sequence: TGTGCCAGCAGCCCTGGACAGTTCTCTGGAAGCACCATATATTTT. Its protein product is CASSPGQFSGSTIYF.

V and J are TRBV18 and TRBJ2-5; no reliable D call. V was trimmed by 0 bases and J by 1 base, leaving 6 bases between them. CDR1 is KGHSH and CDR2 is LQKENI in the germline V gene. CDR3 length: 14 amino acids. The CDR3 region has the DNA TGTGCCAGCTCACCACCCAGGATCCAAGAGACCCAGTACTTC. Translated: CASSPPRIQETQYF. Full variable domain (missing parts from reference TRBV18 and TRBJ2-5): NAGVMQNPRHLVRRRGQEARLRCSPMKGHSHVYWYRQLPEEGLKFMVYLQKENIIDESGMPKERFSAEFPKEGPSILRIQQVVRGDSAAYFCASSPPRIQETQYFGPGTRLLVL.

This chain uses TRBV7-9 with TRBJ1-6; D remains ambiguous. Trimming shortened V by 2 bases and J by 5 bases, and 7 bases separated the two germline ends. The CDR3 contains 14 residues. The germline gives CDR1 SEHNR, CDR2 FQNEAQ (reference sequence). CDR3 in amino acids: CASSLLGNNSPLHF. The DNA for the CDR3 is TGTGCCAGCAGCTTATTGGGCAATAATTCACCCCTCCACTTT.

The chain links TRBV6-7 to TRBJ1-4; a weak D match, TRBD1 (5 bases). TRBV6-7 is filed as an ORF, its function uncertain. Trimming stripped 2 bases from V and 5 bases from J, with 27 bases between. The CDR3 is made up of 20 amino acids. The CDR3, as DNA: TGTGCCAGCAGTTACCGAAGCCCAGACCTGATGGACATAATCAATGAAAAACTGTTTTTT. Residues: CASSYRSPDLMDIINEKLFF.

V gene TRBV6-1 combines with J gene TRBJ2-7, with D possibly matching TRBD2 (6 bases). Trimming cost V 5 bases and J 3 bases, with 17 bases left between them. Germline V gene sequence: CDR1 MNHNS, CDR2 SASEGT. The CDR3 has 15 residues. For the CDR3, the DNA is TGTGCCAGCAGTTCTTCCACCGGGACTTTCTACGAGCAGTACTTC. This codes for CASSSSTGTFYEQYF.

The CDR3 is CSVVRHPVGVGTEAFF. DNA for the CDR3: TGCAGCGTTGTCCGCCACCCGGTCGGGGTGGGCACTGAAGCTTTCTTT. The chain combines TRBV29-1 with TRBJ1-1, with unresolved D. This CDR3 has 16 residues. V was shortened by 4 bases and J by 4 bases, with 22 bases between the two germline ends. Germline CDR1 SQVTM, CDR2 ANQGSEA.

The V and J genes are TRBV7-8 and TRBJ2-3, with TRBD1 matching 7 bases. Germline V lookup: CDR1 SGHVS, CDR2 FQNEAQ. The J segment lost 3 bases and the V segment lost 1 base, leaving 10 bases of the junction unmatched. The CDR3 consists of 17 residues. The CDR3 sequence: CASSLGVIGTATDTQYF. In nucleotides, the CDR3 is TGTGCCAGCAGCTTAGGAGTAATAGGGACAGCTACAGATACGCAGTATTTT.

The rearrangement joins TRBV5-4 to TRBJ2-1; TRBD2 agrees at 12 bases. Trimming removed 3 bases from V and 7 bases from J; junction bases left unmatched: 5. The CDR3 consists of 15 residues. Germline V lookup: CDR1 SGHNT, CDR2 YYREEE (reference sequence). The CDR3 DNA follows: TGTGCCAGCAGCTCTAGCGGGAGGGCCAAAAATGAGCAGTTCTTC. Protein product: CASSSSGRAKNEQFF.

This clone was picked up a small number of times. V and J are TRBV30 and TRBJ1-3; the match to TRBD1 covers 7 bases. After removal of 6 bases from V and 6 bases from J, the junction contained 5 bases not matched to a gene. This CDR3 contains 12 residues. CDR1 GTSNPN and CDR2 SVGIG come from the germline V gene (reference sequence). The CDR3 sequence: CACSTGVNTIYF. In DNA form, the CDR3 reads TGTGCCTGCAGTACAGGGGTAAACACCATATATTTT.

The chain uses TRBV5-1 and TRBJ1-2, with 10 nucleotides matching TRBD1. The CDR3 length is 15 residues. V trimming: 4 bases; J trimming: 8 bases; junction bases outside the gene matches: 11. Germline CDR1 is SGHRS and CDR2 is YFSETQ. In DNA, the CDR3 is TGCGCCAGCAGCAGGGCGAGGACAGGGGGAGAGGGCTACACCTTC. This translates into CASSRARTGGEGYTF.

The genes are TRBV27 and TRBJ2-3; 10 bases align to TRBD2. The CDR3 runs to 16 residues. V lost 2 bases, J lost 4 bases, and 6 bases stayed unmatched. Germline V gene lookup returns CDR1 MNHEY and CDR2 SMNVEV (reference sequence). CDR3 coding DNA: TGTGCCAGCAGTTTAATGCTAGCGGGGGTGGCAGATACGCAGTATTTT. Protein: CASSLMLAGVADTQYF.

CDR3 bases: TGTGCCAGCAGCAAAGGGCCGGTTAGGTATCAGGCCCTCCACTTT. Encoded protein: CASSKGPVRYQALHF. This chain joins TRBV21-1 and TRBJ1-6; the table's D call TRBD1 went unverified against the DNA. TRBV21-1 is listed as a pseudogene. The CDR3 length is 15 residues.

The V and J genes are TRBV5-5 and TRBJ2-7; maybe TRBD1 (6 bases). The V gene's germline CDR1 is SGHKS and CDR2 YYEKEE (reference sequence). Deletions cut 3 bases from V and 1 base from J, with 14 bases between. This CDR3 has 15 amino acids. As DNA, the CDR3 is TGTGCCAGCAGCTGGGGGCAGGGATCATCCTACGAGCAGTACTTC. Translating gives CASSWGQGSSYEQYF.

This chain connects TRBV28 to TRBJ2-7; the D is unclear. There are 12 residues in the CDR3. Germline V gene lookup returns CDR1 MDHEN and CDR2 SYDVKM. V dropped 2 bases and J dropped 5 bases, with 7 bases sitting between them. CDR3: CASSLPLDEQYF. CDR3 coding DNA: TGTGCCAGCAGTTTACCCCTAGACGAGCAGTACTTC. Combining the CDR3 with reference TRBV28 and TRBJ2-7 gives the whole variable domain DVKVTQSSRYLVKRTGEKVFLECVQDMDHENMFWYRQDPGLGLRLIYFSYDVKMKEKGDIPEGYSVSREKKERFSLILESASTNQTSMYLCASSLPLDEQYFGPGTRLTVT.

The chain recombines TRBV5-1 with TRBJ1-4; TRBD1 matches 10 bases. The V segment lost 4 bases and the J segment 7 bases; nucleotides outside the gene matches: 7. The germline V gene encodes CDR1 SGHRS and CDR2 YFSETQ. This CDR3 spans 15 amino acids. CDR3 in DNA: TGCGCCAGCAGCCCCCGACAGGGGGCGAGTGAAAAACTGTTTTTT. Amino acid sequence: CASSPRQGASEKLFF.